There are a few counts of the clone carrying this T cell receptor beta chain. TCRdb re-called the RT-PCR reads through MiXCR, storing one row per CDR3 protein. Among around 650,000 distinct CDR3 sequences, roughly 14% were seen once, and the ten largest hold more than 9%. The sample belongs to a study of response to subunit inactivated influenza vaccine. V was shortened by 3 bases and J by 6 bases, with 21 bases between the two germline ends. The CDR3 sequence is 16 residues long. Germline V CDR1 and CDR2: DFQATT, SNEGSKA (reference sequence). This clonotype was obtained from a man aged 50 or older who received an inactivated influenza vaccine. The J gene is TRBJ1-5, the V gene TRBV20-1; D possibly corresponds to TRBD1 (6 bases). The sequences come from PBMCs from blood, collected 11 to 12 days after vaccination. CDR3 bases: TGCAGTGCTAGTTTCAGGGGACGCCTGAGAGGTCAGCCCCAGCATTTT. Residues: CSASFRGRLRGQPQHF.